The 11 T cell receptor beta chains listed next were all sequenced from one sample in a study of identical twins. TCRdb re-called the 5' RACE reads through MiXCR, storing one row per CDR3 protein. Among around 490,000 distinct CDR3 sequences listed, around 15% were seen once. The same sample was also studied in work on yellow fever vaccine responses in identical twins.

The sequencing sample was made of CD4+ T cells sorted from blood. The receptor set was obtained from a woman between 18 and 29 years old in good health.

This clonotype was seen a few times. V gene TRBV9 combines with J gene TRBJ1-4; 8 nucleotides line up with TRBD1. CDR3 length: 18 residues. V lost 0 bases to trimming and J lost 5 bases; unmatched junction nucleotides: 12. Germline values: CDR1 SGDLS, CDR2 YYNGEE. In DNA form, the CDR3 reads TGTGCCAGCAGCGTAGACTCGGCAGGGGGCTCGGGAAATGAAAAACTGTTTTTT. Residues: CASSVDSAGGSGNEKLFF. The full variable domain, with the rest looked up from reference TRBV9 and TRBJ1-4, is DSGVTQTPKHLITATGQRVTLRCSPRSGDLSVYWYQQSLDQGLQFLIQYYNGEERAKGNILERFSAQQFPDLHSELNLSSLELGDSALYFCASSVDSAGGSGNEKLFFGSGTQLSVL.

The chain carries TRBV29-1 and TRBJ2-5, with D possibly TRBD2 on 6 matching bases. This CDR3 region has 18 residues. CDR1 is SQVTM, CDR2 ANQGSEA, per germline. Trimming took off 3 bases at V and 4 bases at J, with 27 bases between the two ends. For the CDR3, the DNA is TGCAGCGTTGAGTCGGGGGTTGGGGCCGGATGGGGATTAGAGACCCAGTACTTC. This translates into CSVESGVGAGWGLETQYF.

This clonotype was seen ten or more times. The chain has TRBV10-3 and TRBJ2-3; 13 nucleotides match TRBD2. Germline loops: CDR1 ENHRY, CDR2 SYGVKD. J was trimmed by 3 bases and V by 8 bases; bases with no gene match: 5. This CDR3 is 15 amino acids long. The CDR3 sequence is CAILSTSGRTDTQYF. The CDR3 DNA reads TGTGCCATCCTCTCGACTAGCGGGAGGACAGATACGCAGTATTTT.

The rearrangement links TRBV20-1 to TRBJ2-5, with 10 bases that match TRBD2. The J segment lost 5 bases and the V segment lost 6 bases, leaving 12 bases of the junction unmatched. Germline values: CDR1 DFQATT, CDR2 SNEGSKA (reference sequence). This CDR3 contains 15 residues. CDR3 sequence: CSATLSGGARETQYF. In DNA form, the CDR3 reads TGCAGTGCCACCCTCAGCGGGGGGGCCAGGGAGACCCAGTACTTC.

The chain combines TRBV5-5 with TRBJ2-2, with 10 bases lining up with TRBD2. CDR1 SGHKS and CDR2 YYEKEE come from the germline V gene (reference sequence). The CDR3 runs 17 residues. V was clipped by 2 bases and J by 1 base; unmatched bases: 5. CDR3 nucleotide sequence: TGTGCCAGCAGCTTCCTAGCGGGAGTGAGGAACACCGGGGAGCTGTTTTTT. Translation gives CASSFLAGVRNTGELFF.

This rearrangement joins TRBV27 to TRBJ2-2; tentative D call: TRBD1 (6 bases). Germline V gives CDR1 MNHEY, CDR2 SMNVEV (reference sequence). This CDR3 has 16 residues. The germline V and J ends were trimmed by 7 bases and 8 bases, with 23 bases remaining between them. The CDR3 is CASTTRGTGTPGELFF. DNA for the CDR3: TGTGCCAGCACCACTCGGGGAACAGGGACCCCGGGGGAGCTGTTTTTT.

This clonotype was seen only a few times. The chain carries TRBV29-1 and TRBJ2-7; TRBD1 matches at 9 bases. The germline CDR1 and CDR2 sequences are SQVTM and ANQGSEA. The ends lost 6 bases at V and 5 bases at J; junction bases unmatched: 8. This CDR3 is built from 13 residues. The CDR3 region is CSVETGGSNEQYF. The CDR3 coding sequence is TGCAGCGTCGAGACAGGGGGGTCTAACGAGCAGTACTTC.

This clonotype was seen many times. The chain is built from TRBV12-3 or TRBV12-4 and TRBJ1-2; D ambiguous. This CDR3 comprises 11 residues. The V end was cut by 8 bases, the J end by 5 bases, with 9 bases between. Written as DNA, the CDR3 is TGTGCCAGCGCCCGGAGGTATGGCTACACCTTC. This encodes CASARRYGYTF.

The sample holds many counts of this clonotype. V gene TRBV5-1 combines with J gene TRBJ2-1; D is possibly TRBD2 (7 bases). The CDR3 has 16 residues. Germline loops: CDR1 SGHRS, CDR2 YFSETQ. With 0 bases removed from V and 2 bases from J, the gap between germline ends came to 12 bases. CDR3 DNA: TGCGCCAGCAGCTTGGTTGGGGGGGCGACCTACAATGAGCAGTTCTTC. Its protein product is CASSLVGGATYNEQFF.

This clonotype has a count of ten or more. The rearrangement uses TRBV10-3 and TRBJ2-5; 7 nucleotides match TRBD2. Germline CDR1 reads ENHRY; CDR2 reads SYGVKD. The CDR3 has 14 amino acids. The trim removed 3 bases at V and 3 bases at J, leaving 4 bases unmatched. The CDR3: CAISDSSGEETQYF. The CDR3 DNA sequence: TGTGCCATCAGTGATTCTAGCGGAGAAGAGACCCAGTACTTC.

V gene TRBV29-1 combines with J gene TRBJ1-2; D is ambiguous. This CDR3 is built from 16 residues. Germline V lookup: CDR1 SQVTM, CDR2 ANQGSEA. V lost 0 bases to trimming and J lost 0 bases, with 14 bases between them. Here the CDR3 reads CSVEEERHRANYGYTF. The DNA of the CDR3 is TGCAGCGTTGAAGAGGAGAGGCACAGAGCTAACTATGGCTACACCTTC.